This TCR beta chain was sequenced in a study of T cells in localized non-small cell lung cancer. V lost 0 bases to trimming and J lost 0 bases, with 10 bases between them. Germline V lookup: CDR1 SGHNT, CDR2 YYREEE (reference sequence). The CDR3 runs 15 residues. Clones were sequenced by immunoSEQ multiplex PCR, and TCRdb holds only the in-frame ones, with some missing. Seen here are about 24,000 clones, around 86% observed once, and the top ten hold under 6.5%. The sample here was peripheral blood, taken before any cancer treatment. This chain links TRBV5-4 with TRBJ2-7; weak D call: TRBD2 (5 bases). This TCR was recovered from a male donor aged 60 or over with stage II squamous cell lung carcinoma. CDR3 nucleotides: TGTGCCAGCAGCTTGGACGGGGTAAGCTCCTACGAGCAGTACTTC. Protein: CASSLDGVSSYEQYF.